This entry describes one T cell receptor beta chain. The CDR3 length is 18 residues. V lost 1 base, J lost 0 bases, and 5 bases stayed unmatched. Germline V CDR1 and CDR2: PRHDT, FYEKMQ (reference sequence). This sample was included in a study of T cell changes during pregnancy in multiple sclerosis. This table comes from immunoSEQ multiplex PCR, and its TCRdb copy is limited to in-frame clones, with some not included. The data contain roughly 100,000 clones, about nine tenths of them seen just once; the ten biggest clones take up about 3%. The chain links TRBV13 to TRBJ2-3; TRBD2 matches at 12 bases. The sequence came from a female donor with multiple sclerosis, enrolled in a pregnancy study. The material was peripheral blood, obtained after pregnancy. The CDR3 bases are TGTGCCAGCAGCTTAGCCGGACTAGCGGGGATAAGCACAGATACGCAGTATTTT. This codes for CASSLAGLAGISTDTQYF.